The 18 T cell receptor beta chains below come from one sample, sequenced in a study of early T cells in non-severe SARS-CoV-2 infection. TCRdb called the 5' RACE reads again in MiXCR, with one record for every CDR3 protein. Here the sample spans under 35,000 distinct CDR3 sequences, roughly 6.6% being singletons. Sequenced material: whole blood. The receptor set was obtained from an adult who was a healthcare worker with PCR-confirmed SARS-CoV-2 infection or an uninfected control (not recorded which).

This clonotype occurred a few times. This CDR3 reads CASSPQGIETQYF. The CDR3 DNA sequence: TGTGCCAGCTCACCTCAGGGTATCGAGACGCAGTATTTT. The chain employs TRBV18 and TRBJ2-3; perhaps TRBD1 as D (5 bases). The length of the CDR3 is 13 residues. Per germline, CDR1 KGHSH and CDR2 LQKENI. V was shortened by 3 bases and J by 9 bases, with 13 bases between the two germline ends.

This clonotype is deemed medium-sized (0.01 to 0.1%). CDR3 sequence: CASSAGLAGDDTQYF. CDR3 nucleotides: TGTGCCAGCAGCGCAGGACTAGCGGGAGATGATACGCAGTATTTT. The chain employs TRBV11-2 and TRBJ2-3, with TRBD2 matching over 13 bases. With 5 bases clipped from V and 6 bases from J, the junction kept 5 bases outside the gene matches. Germline CDR1 is SGHAT and CDR2 is FQNNGV. This CDR3 is 15 amino acids long.

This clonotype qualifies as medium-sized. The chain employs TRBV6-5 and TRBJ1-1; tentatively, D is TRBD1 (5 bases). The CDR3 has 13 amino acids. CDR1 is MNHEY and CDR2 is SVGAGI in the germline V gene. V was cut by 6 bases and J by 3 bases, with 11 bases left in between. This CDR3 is CASSETVYTEAFF. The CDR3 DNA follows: TGTGCCAGCAGCGAGACAGTCTACACTGAAGCTTTCTTT.

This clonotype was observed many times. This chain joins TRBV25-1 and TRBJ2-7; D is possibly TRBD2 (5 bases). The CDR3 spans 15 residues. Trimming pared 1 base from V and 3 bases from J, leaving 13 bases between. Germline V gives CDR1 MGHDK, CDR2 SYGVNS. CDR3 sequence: CASSELIVRGYEQYF. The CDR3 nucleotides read TGTGCCAGCAGTGAATTGATAGTCCGGGGCTACGAGCAGTACTTC.

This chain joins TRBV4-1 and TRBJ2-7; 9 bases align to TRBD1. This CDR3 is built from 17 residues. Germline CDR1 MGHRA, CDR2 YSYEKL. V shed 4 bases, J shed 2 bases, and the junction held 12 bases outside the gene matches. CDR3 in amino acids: CASSPGIPGQGTYEQYF. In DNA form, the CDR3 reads TGCGCCAGCAGCCCCGGAATCCCGGGACAGGGAACCTACGAGCAGTACTTC.

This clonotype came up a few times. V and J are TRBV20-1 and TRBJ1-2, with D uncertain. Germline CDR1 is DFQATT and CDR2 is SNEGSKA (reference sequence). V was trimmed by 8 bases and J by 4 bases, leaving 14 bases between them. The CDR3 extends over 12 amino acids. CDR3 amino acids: CSTSGARYGYTF. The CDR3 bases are TGCAGTACCTCCGGTGCTCGCTATGGCTACACCTTC.

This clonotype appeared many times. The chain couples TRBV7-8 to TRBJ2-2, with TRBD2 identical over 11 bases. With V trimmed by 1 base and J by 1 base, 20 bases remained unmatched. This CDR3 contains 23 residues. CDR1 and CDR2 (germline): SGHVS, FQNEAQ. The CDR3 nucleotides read TGTGCCAGCAGCTTAGTAAGGTTGCTCCCTCCTCGCACTAGCGGGAGGAACACCGGGGAGCTGTTTTTT. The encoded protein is CASSLVRLLPPRTSGRNTGELFF.

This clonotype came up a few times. The chain's CDR3 is CASSESPTSTDTQYF. In DNA, the CDR3 is TGCGCCAGCAGTGAGTCACCAACTAGCACAGATACGCAGTATTTT. This chain joins TRBV10-2 and TRBJ2-3; D not certain. V was shortened by 0 bases and J by 0 bases, with 7 bases between the two germline ends. Germline V gives CDR1 WSHSY, CDR2 SAAADI. CDR3 length: 15 amino acids.

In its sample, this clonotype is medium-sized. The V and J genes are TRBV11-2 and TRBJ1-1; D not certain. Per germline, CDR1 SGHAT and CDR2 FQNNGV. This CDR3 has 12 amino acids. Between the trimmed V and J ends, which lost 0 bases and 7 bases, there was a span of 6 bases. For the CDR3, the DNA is TGTGCCAGCAGCTTAGAGAAGGATGAAGCTTTCTTT. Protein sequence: CASSLEKDEAFF.

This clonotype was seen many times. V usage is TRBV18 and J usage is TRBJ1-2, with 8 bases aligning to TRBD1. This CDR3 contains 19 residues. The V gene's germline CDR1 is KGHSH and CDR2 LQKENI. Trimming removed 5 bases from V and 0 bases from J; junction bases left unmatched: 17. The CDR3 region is CASSALNRDRNLTNYGYTF. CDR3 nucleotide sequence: TGTGCCAGCTCAGCCCTTAACCGGGACAGGAACCTAACTAACTATGGCTACACCTTC.

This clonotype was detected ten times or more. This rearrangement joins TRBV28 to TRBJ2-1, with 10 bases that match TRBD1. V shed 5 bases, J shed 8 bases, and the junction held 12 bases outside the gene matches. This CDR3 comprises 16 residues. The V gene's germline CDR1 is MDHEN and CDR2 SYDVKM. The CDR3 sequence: CASSPSTGTGVHEQFF. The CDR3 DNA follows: TGTGCCAGCAGTCCGTCGACCGGGACAGGGGTCCATGAGCAGTTCTTC.

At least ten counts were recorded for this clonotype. This chain's CDR3 is CSVGAGGGQPQHF. CDR3 coding DNA: TGCAGCGTTGGGGCAGGGGGCGGCCAGCCCCAGCATTTT. V is TRBV29-1 and J is TRBJ1-5, with 8 bases fitting TRBD1. Germline V gene data show CDR1 as SQVTM and CDR2 as ANQGSEA. J was trimmed by 7 bases and V by 4 bases; bases with no gene match: 6. This CDR3 region has 13 residues.

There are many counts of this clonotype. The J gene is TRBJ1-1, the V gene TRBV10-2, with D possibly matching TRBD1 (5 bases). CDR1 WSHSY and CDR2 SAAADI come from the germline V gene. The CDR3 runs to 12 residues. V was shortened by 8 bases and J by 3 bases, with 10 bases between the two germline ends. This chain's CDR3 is CASGVGDTEAFF. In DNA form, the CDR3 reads TGCGCCAGCGGAGTAGGGGACACTGAAGCTTTCTTT.

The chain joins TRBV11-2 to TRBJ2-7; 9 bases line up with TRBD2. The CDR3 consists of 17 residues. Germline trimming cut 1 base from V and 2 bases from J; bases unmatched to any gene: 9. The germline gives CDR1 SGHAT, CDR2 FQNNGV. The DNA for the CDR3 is TGTGCCAGCAGCTTAGTAGCTAGCGGGGTCCATGCCTACGAGCAGTACTTC. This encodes CASSLVASGVHAYEQYF.

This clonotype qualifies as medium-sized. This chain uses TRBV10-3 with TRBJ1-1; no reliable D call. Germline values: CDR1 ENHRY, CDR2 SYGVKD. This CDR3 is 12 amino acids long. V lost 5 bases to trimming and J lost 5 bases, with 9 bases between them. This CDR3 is CAISLTGTEAFF. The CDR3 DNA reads TGTGCCATCAGTTTAACGGGGACTGAAGCTTTCTTT.

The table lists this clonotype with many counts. The CDR3 sequence: CASSQELGGRARNEQFF. CDR3 nucleotide sequence: TGCGCCAGCAGCCAAGAACTCGGCGGGAGGGCCCGGAATGAGCAGTTCTTC. The rearrangement uses TRBV4-1 and TRBJ2-1; TRBD2 matches at 9 bases. This CDR3 has 17 amino acids. Germline V gives CDR1 MGHRA, CDR2 YSYEKL. J was trimmed by 7 bases and V by 0 bases; bases with no gene match: 10.

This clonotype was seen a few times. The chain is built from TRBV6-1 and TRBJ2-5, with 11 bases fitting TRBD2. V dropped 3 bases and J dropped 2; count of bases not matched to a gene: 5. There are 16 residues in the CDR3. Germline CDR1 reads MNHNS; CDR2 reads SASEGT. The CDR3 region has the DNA TGTGCCAGCAGTGAGTTAGCGGGAGGGCCTCAAGAGACCCAGTACTTC. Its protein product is CASSELAGGPQETQYF.

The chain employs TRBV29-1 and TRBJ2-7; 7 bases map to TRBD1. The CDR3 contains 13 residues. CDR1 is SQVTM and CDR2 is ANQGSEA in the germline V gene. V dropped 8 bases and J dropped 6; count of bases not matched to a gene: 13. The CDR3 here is CSLSLGAGGEQYF. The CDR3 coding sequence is TGCAGCCTCTCCCTCGGGGCAGGGGGCGAGCAGTACTTC.